This section outlines one T cell receptor beta chain sequence together with its context. This clone was recorded once. Its antigen remains undetermined. The input lacks base qualities; no much larger clone sits a single base away. The data belong to a study of blood T cell repertoires in COVID-19 (dated by TCRdb to 2018 to 2021). Study-wide context: Collaborator samples came from the United States, Italy and Spain and covered acute and convalescent phases of COVID-19. The material from the prospective study consisted of cDNA or gDNA derived from T cells, B-cell-depleted T cells, or PBMCs. Subjects who had been exposed to COVID-19, were actively infected with it, or had recovered from it provided the deeply sampled blood TCRbeta repertoires that made up the dataset. The repertoires were released in a freely available public database intended as a resource for research on the immune response to SARS-CoV-2. The samples were drawn from two sources: the first 160 participants of the ongoing ImmuneRACE study, and 950 to 1,500 subjects contributed by 6 global collaborators. Sample metadata almost always included a de-identified subject ID, COVID-19 status, age in years and sex. Where available, HLA class I and class II types were taken from metadata supplied by the sample provider and were not determined by assay-based typing.

The full study reports these points: The amount of clinical and demographic metadata varied by source and participant and was provided uncurated.

Each collaborating institution followed its own protocols to collect whole blood in K2EDTA tubes. For TCRbeta analysis, collaborator samples were shipped as frozen whole blood, as isolated PBMCs, or as DNA extracted from either sample type. TCRbeta CDR3 regions were amplified from genomic DNA using the immunoSEQ Assay, a bias-controlled multiplex PCR. In the original analysis: Nucleated cell counts per sample were estimated from amplification of reference gene primers within the assay. Sequence reads were collapsed and filtered to measure the absolute abundance of every unique TCRbeta CDR3 rearrangement. For each sample, productive Simpson clonality was calculated as the square root of Simpson's diversity index over productive rearrangements. TCRdb retrieved this table from immuneACCESS and kept in-frame rearrangements only. Not all clones are present; in checked studies, unresolved V genes account for under half, and no reason is known for the remainder. V and J calls and clone size come straight from that table; D and trimming were deduced from the DNA. Recorded for this sample are about 150,000 clones; 65% to 85% of them occurred a single time. Approximately 14% of the sample belongs to the ten largest clones.

The material sequenced was peripheral blood. This TCR was sampled from a woman older than 75 with acute or convalescent COVID-19.

The CDR3 amino acid sequence is: CASSEEETGGQPQHF. The nucleotide sequence is given as TGTGCCAGCAGTGAAGAGGAGACAGGGGGCCAGCCCCAGCATTTT. Here the chain combines TRBV2 and TRBJ1-5; TRBD1 agrees with 10 junctional bases. The CDR3 holds 15 amino acids from the cysteine to the phenylalanine. Here the CDR3 DNA is all that survives: 45 bases in frame from base 1. CDR1 and CDR2, per the germline V gene, are SNHLY and FYNNEI. Trimming leaves V shorter by 1 base and J shorter by 7 bases, with the junction holding 4 bases beyond the gene matches.